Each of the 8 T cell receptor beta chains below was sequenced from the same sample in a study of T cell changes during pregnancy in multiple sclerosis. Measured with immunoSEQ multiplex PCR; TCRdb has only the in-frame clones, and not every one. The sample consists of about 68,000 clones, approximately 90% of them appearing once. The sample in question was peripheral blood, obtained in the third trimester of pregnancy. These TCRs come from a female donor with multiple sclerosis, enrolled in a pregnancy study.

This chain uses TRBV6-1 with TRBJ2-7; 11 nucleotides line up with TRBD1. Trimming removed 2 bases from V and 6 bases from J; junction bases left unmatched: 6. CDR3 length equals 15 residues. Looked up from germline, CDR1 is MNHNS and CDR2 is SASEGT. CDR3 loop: CASSEPGQGGSEQYF. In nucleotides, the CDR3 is TGTGCCAGCAGTGAACCGGGACAGGGGGGATCCGAGCAGTACTTC.

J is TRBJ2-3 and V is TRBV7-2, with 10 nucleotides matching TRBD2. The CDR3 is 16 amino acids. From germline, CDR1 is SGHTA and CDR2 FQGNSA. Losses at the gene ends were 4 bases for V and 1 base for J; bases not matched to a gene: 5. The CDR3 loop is CASSSSGGAGTDTQYF. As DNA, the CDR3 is TGTGCCAGCAGCTCAAGCGGGGGGGCGGGCACAGATACGCAGTATTTT.

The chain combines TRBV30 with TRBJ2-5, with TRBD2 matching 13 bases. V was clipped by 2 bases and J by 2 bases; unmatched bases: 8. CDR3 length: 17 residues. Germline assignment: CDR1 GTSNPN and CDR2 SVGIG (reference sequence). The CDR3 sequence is CAWSLTLLAGGQETQYF. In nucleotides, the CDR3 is TGTGCCTGGAGTCTTACCCTACTAGCGGGGGGGCAAGAGACCCAGTACTTC. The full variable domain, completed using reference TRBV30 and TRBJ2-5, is SQTIHQWPATLVQPVGSPLSLECTVEGTSNPNLYWYRQAAGRGLQLLFYSVGIGQISSEVPQNLSASRPQDRQFILSSKKLLLSDSGFYLCAWSLTLLAGGQETQYFGPGTRLLVL.

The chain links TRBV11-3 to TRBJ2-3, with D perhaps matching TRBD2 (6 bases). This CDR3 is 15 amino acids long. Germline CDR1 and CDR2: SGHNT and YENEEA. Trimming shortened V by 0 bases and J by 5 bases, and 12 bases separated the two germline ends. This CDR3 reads CASSLDRGWQDTQYF. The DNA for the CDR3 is TGTGCCAGCAGCTTAGACCGGGGGTGGCAAGATACGCAGTATTTT.

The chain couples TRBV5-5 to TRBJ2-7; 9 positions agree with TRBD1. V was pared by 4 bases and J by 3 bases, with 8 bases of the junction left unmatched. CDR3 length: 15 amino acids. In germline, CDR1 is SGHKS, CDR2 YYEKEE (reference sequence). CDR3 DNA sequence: TGTGCCAGCAGCCCGGACAGGGGCCTTAACTACGAGCAGTACTTC. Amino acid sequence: CASSPDRGLNYEQYF. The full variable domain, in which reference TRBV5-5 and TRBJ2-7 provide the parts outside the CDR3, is DAGVTQSPTHLIKTRGQQVTLRCSPISGHKSVSWYQQVLGQGPQFIFQYYEKEERGRGNFPDRFSARQFPNYSSELNVNALLLGDSALYLCASSPDRGLNYEQYFGPGTRLTVT.

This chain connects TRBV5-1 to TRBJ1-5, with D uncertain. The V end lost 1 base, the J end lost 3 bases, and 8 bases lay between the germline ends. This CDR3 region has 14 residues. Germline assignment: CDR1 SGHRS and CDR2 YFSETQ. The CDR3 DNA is TGCGCCAGCAGCTTGACGGACTTCAATCAGCCCCAGCATTTT. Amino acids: CASSLTDFNQPQHF.

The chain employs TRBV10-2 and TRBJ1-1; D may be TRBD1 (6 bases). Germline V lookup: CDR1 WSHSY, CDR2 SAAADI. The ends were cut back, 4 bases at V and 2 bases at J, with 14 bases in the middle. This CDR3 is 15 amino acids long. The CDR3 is CASSAYQGLNTEAFF. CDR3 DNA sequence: TGCGCCAGCAGTGCGTACCAGGGGCTCAACACTGAAGCTTTCTTT.

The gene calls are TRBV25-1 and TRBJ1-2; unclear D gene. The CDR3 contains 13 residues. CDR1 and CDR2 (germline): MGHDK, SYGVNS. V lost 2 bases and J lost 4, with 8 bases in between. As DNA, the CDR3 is TGTGCCAGCAGTGAACCGGGAACCTATGGCTACACCTTC. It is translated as CASSEPGTYGYTF.